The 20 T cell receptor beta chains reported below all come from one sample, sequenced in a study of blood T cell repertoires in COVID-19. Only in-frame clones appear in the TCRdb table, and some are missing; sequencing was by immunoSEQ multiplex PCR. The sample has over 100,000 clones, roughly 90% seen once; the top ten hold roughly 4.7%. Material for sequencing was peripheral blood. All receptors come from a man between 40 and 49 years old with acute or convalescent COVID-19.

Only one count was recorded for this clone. Here the CDR3 DNA reads TGTGCCAGCAGCAAAGGGGGCGACTTGAACACTGAAGCTTTCTTT. Translation: CASSKGGDLNTEAFF. The chain links TRBV27 to TRBJ1-1; 7 nucleotides agree with TRBD1. The CDR3 extends over 15 amino acids. Germline CDR1 MNHEY, CDR2 SMNVEV (reference sequence). The V and J ends lost 6 bases and 0 bases, in that order; junction bases with no gene match: 7.

The CDR3 nucleotides are TGCGCCAGCAGCCATGCTTCCGGGACAGGGGAAATCGAGCAGTACTTC. Translation gives CASSHASGTGEIEQYF. This rearrangement joins TRBV4-3 to TRBJ2-7, with 10 bases aligning to TRBD1. Germline trimming cut 3 bases from V and 6 bases from J; bases unmatched to any gene: 11. Germline V CDR1 and CDR2: LGHNA, YSLEER. This CDR3 contains 16 residues.

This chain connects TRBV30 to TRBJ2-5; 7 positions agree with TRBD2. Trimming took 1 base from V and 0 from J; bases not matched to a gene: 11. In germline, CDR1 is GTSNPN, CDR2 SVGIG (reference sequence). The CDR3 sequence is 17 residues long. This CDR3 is CAWSAPAGDGYQETQYF. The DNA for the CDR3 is TGTGCCTGGAGTGCCCCTGCGGGGGACGGGTACCAAGAGACCCAGTACTTC. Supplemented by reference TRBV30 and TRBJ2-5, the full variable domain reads SQTIHQWPATLVQPVGSPLSLECTVEGTSNPNLYWYRQAAGRGLQLLFYSVGIGQISSEVPQNLSASRPQDRQFILSSKKLLLSDSGFYLCAWSAPAGDGYQETQYFGPGTRLLVL.

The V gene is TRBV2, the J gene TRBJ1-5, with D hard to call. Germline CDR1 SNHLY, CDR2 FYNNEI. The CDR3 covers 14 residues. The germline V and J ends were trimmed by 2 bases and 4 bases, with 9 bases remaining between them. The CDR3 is CASSEKTDNQPQHF. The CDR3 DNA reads TGTGCCAGCAGTGAAAAAACAGATAATCAGCCCCAGCATTTT.

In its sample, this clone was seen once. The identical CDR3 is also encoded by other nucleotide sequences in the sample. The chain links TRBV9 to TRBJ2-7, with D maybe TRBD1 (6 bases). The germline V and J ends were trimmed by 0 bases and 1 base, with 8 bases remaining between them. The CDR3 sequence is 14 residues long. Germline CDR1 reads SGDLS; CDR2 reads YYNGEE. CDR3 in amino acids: CASSVAGESYEQYF. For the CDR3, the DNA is TGTGCCAGCAGCGTAGCAGGGGAATCCTACGAGCAGTACTTC.

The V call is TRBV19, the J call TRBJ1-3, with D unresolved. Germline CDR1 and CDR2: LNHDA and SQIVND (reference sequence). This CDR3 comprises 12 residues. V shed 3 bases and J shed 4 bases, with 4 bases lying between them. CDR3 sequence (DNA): TGTGCCAGTAGTATTCCGGGAAACACCATATATTTT. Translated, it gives CASSIPGNTIYF. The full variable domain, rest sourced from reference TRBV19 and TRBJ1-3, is DGGITQSPKYLFRKEGQNVTLSCEQNLNHDAMYWYRQDPGQGLRLIYYSQIVNDFQKGDIAEGYSVSREKKESFPLTVTSAQKNPTAFYLCASSIPGNTIYFGEGSWLTVV.

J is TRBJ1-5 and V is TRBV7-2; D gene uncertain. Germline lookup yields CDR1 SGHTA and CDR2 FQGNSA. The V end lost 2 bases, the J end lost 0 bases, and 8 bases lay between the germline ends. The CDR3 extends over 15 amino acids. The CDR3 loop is CASSLLSYSNQPQHF. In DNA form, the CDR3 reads TGTGCCAGCAGCTTATTGAGCTATAGCAATCAGCCCCAGCATTTT.

CDR3 amino acids: CASSYEANTEAFF. As DNA, the CDR3 is TGTGCCAGCAGTTACGAGGCTAACACTGAAGCTTTCTTT. The J gene is TRBJ1-1, the V gene TRBV6-2 or TRBV6-3, with unresolved D. The V and J ends lost 2 bases and 2 bases respectively, with 6 bases between them. Germline V gene data show CDR1 as MNHEY and CDR2 as SVGEGT. The CDR3 extends over 13 amino acids.

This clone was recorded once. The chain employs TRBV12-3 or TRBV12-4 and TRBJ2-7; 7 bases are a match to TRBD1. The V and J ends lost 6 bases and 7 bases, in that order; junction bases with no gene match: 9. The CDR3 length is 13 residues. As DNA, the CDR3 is TGTGCCAGCAGCCCTGGACAGGCCGTGGAGCAGTACTTC. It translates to CASSPGQAVEQYF.

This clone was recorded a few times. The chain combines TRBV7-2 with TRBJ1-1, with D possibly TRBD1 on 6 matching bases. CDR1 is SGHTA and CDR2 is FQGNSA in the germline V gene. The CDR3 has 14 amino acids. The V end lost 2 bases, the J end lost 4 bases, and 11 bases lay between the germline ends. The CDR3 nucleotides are TGTGCCAGCAGCTTACGGGGGGCTGGCACTGAAGCTTTCTTT. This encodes CASSLRGAGTEAFF.

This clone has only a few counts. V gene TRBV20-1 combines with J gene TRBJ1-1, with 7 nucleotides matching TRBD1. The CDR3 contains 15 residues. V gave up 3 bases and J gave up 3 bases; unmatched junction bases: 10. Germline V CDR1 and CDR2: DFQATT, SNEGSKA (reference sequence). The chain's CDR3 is CSASKGAGWYTEAFF. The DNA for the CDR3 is TGCAGTGCTAGTAAGGGGGCAGGTTGGTACACTGAAGCTTTCTTT.

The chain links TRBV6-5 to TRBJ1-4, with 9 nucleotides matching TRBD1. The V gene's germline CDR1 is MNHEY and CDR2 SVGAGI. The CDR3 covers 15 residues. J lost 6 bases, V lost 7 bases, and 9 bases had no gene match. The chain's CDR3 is CASTETQGAYEKLFF. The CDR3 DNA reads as TGTGCCAGCACCGAGACACAGGGGGCGTATGAAAAACTGTTTTTT.

The CDR3 loop is CASSPDRDNSPLHF. The CDR3 DNA follows: TGCGCCAGCAGTCCGGACAGGGATAATTCACCCCTCCACTTT. V gene TRBV5-1 combines with J gene TRBJ1-6, with TRBD1 matching 8 bases. The germline V gene encodes CDR1 SGHRS and CDR2 YFSETQ. CDR3 size: 14 residues. After removal of 5 bases from V and 5 bases from J, the junction contained 3 bases not matched to a gene.

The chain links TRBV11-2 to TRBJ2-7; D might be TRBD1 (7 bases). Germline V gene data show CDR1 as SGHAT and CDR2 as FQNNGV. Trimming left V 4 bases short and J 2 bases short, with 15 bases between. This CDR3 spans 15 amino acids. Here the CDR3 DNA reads TGTGCCAGCAGCTCAGGGGGGAGGTCCCCCTACGAGCAGTACTTC. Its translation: CASSSGGRSPYEQYF.

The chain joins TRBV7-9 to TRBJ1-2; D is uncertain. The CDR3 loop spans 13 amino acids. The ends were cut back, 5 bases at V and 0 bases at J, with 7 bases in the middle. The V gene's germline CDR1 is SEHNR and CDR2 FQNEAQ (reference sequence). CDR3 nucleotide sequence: TGTGCCAGCAGCCAAACTACTAACTATGGCTACACCTTC. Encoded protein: CASSQTTNYGYTF.

Here the CDR3 DNA reads TGCGCCAGCTCACCCGGGGATCTGAATGGCTACACCTTC. Encoded protein: CASSPGDLNGYTF. The chain has TRBV5-1 and TRBJ1-2; D gene ambiguous. The CDR3 contains 13 residues. Per germline, CDR1 SGHRS and CDR2 YFSETQ. The ends were cut back, 7 bases at V and 6 bases at J, with 16 bases in the middle.

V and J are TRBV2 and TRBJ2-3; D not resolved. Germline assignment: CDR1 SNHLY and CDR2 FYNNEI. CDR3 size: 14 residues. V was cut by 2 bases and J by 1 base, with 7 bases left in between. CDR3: CASSERSGTDTQYF. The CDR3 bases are TGTGCCAGCAGTGAACGCAGCGGCACAGATACGCAGTATTTT.

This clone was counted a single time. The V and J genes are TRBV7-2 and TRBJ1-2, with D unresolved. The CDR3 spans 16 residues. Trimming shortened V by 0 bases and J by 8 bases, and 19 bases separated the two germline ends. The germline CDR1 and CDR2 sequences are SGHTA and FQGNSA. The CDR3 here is CASSLAGGRLVRGYTF. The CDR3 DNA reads TGTGCCAGCAGCTTAGCTGGAGGGAGGCTAGTACGGGGCTACACCTTC.

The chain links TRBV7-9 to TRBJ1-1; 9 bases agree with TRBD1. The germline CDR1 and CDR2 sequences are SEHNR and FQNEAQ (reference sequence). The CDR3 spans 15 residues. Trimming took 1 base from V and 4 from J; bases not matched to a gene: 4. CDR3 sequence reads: CASSLGGQGTTEAFF. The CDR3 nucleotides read TGTGCCAGCAGCTTAGGGGGACAGGGAACCACTGAAGCTTTCTTT.

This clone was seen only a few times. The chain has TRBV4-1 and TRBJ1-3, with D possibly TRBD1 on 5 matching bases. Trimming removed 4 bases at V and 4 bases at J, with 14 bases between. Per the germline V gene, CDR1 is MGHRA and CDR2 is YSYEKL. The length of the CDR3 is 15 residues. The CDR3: CASSPTQGVGNTIYF. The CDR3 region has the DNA TGCGCCAGCAGCCCTACTCAAGGGGTCGGAAACACCATATATTTT.